One sample yielded the 22 T cell receptor beta chains listed below, sequenced in a study of OX40 agonist ivuxolimab in advanced cancers. The method was immunoSEQ multiplex PCR; TCRdb's version includes in-frame clones alone and lacks a portion of them. Of around 56,000 clones in the sample, under 85% were seen once. The sequenced sample was CD4+ or CD8+ T cells sorted from blood, obtained in a trial of the OX40 agonist ivuxolimab. These receptors all come from an adult with an advanced solid tumor such as melanoma, head and neck, liver or kidney cancer.

V is TRBV11-2 and J is TRBJ1-4, with TRBD1 identical over 8 bases. Per germline, CDR1 SGHAT and CDR2 FQNNGV. The CDR3 loop spans 15 amino acids. V lost 5 bases, J lost 8 bases, and 10 bases stayed unmatched. The CDR3 protein is CASSPWTGTGEKLFF. In nucleotides, the CDR3 is TGTGCCAGCAGCCCGTGGACAGGGACGGGGGAAAAACTGTTTTTT.

The chain carries TRBV30 and TRBJ2-7; D uncertain. Germline lookup yields CDR1 GTSNPN and CDR2 SVGIG (reference sequence). The CDR3 totals 12 residues. The ends were cut back, 4 bases at V and 6 bases at J, with 13 bases in the middle. Written as DNA, the CDR3 is TGTGCCTGGAAGCAAGTGGGTCCCGAGCAGTACTTC. Encoded protein: CAWKQVGPEQYF.

The rearrangement links TRBV28 to TRBJ2-4, with TRBD2 identical over 10 bases. The CDR3 is 13 amino acids. With 10 bases clipped from V and 8 bases from J, the junction kept 8 bases outside the gene matches. From germline, CDR1 is MDHEN and CDR2 SYDVKM. The CDR3 here is CAIKASGSDIQYF. In DNA form, the CDR3 reads TGTGCCATCAAGGCTAGCGGGAGTGACATTCAGTACTTC.

This clone is a singleton in its sample. The gene calls are TRBV2 and TRBJ2-5, with TRBD1 matching over 10 bases. Germline V gene sequence: CDR1 SNHLY, CDR2 FYNNEI. The CDR3 is made up of 15 amino acids. V trimming: 6 bases; J trimming: 5 bases; junction bases outside the gene matches: 9. In DNA, the CDR3 is TGTGCCAGCAGAGGGTCGACAGGGGGCTATGAGACCCAGTACTTC. The encoded protein is CASRGSTGGYETQYF.

The chain uses TRBV29-1 and TRBJ1-1, with TRBD1 matching over 11 bases. With 7 bases clipped from V and 4 bases from J, the junction kept 8 bases outside the gene matches. The CDR3 contains 14 residues. From germline, CDR1 is SQVTM and CDR2 ANQGSEA. Here the CDR3 reads CSAGPGTGGTEAFF. In DNA, the CDR3 is TGCAGCGCCGGCCCCGGGACAGGGGGCACTGAAGCTTTCTTT.

The chain links TRBV4-1 to TRBJ2-7; 10 bases fit TRBD2. This CDR3 region has 19 residues. Trimming took 4 bases from V and 1 from J; bases not matched to a gene: 16. The V gene's germline CDR1 is MGHRA and CDR2 YSYEKL. The CDR3 is CASSLRGSGTSAFSYEQYF. The CDR3 region has the DNA TGCGCCAGCAGCCTCCGGGGATCCGGGACTAGCGCCTTTTCCTACGAGCAGTACTTC.

V is TRBV7-2 and J is TRBJ2-7, with D perhaps being TRBD1 or TRBD2 (5 bases each). The CDR3 runs to 15 residues. The V gene lost 1 base and the J gene lost 5 bases, with 15 bases spanning the gap. Germline V gives CDR1 SGHTA, CDR2 FQGNSA. DNA of the CDR3: TGTGCCAGCAGCTTAGATGGTAGGGACCCCGACGAGCAGTACTTC. Its translation is CASSLDGRDPDEQYF.

The rearrangement uses TRBV21-1 and TRBJ2-7; TRBD1 is the table's D call, not checked against the DNA. TRBV21-1 is recorded as a pseudogene. CDR3 length: 19 residues. CDR3 sequence (DNA): TGTGCCAGCAGCAAATATGGGACAGGTAATCAAATTGAGTCCTACGAGCAGTACTTC. It yields the protein CASSKYGTGNQIESYEQYF.

The CDR3 sequence is CASVGGGLNEQFF. Here the CDR3 DNA reads TGTGCCAGCGTCGGCGGGGGCCTCAATGAGCAGTTCTTC. This chain connects TRBV6-1 to TRBJ2-1, with D possibly TRBD2 on 7 matching bases. Germline V gives CDR1 MNHNS, CDR2 SASEGT. With 8 bases removed from V and 6 bases from J, the gap between germline ends came to 14 bases. This CDR3 region has 13 residues.

This clone was seen a few times. The chain is built from TRBV30 and TRBJ2-7; 9 nucleotides align to TRBD1. V shed 0 bases, J shed 5 bases, and the junction held 8 bases outside the gene matches. This CDR3 has 15 residues. Germline values: CDR1 GTSNPN, CDR2 SVGIG (reference sequence). In nucleotides, the CDR3 is TGTGCCTGGAGTGTACCCGGGACAGGGTATCACGAGCAGTACTTC. This codes for CAWSVPGTGYHEQYF.

V is TRBV10-3 and J is TRBJ1-5, with D uncertain. Germline values: CDR1 ENHRY, CDR2 SYGVKD. Trimming took 2 bases from V and 0 from J, leaving 8 bases between them. The CDR3 runs 15 residues. CDR3 nucleotide sequence: TGTGCCATCAGTGAGGGCCACCTTAGCAATCAGCCCCAGCATTTT. This sequence encodes CAISEGHLSNQPQHF.

This sequence joins TRBV9 and TRBJ1-2, with TRBD1 matching 10 bases. Germline V gene data show CDR1 as SGDLS and CDR2 as YYNGEE. The CDR3 has 16 residues. The V gene end was trimmed by 4 bases and the J gene end by 4 bases; junction bases not matched to a gene: 10. CDR3 coding DNA: TGTGCCAGCAGCCCAAGACAGGGGGCGAACGTCTATGGCTACACCTTC. It encodes CASSPRQGANVYGYTF.

This clone was counted a single time. The gene calls are TRBV7-2 and TRBJ2-7; 7 bases line up with TRBD1. The germline V gene encodes CDR1 SGHTA and CDR2 FQGNSA. V lost 5 bases, J lost 4 bases, and 2 bases stayed unmatched. This CDR3 region has 12 residues. This CDR3 is CASSPTGYEQYF. In DNA form, the CDR3 reads TGTGCCAGCAGCCCGACAGGGTACGAGCAGTACTTC.

The chain joins TRBV11-2 to TRBJ1-2, with D hard to call. The CDR3 is 14 residues long. CDR1 is SGHAT, CDR2 FQNNGV, per germline. V was shortened by 2 bases and J by 6 bases, with 13 bases between the two germline ends. CDR3 protein: CASSLSVGNHGYTF. For the CDR3, the DNA is TGTGCCAGCAGCTTAAGTGTCGGAAATCATGGCTACACCTTC.

The chain has TRBV2 and TRBJ2-5, with TRBD2 matching 8 bases. V shed 4 bases and J 7 bases; nucleotides not matched to a gene: 5. The CDR3 contains 13 residues. CDR1 and CDR2 (germline): SNHLY, FYNNEI. DNA for the CDR3: TGTGCCAGCAGTGGGCAGGGACTAGGGACCCAGTACTTC. Protein: CASSGQGLGTQYF.

V gene TRBV2 combines with J gene TRBJ2-1, with 8 bases that match TRBD2. Trimming removed 7 bases from V and 3 bases from J; junction bases left unmatched: 5. CDR1 and CDR2 from the germline V gene are SNHLY and FYNNEI. This CDR3 comprises 14 residues. CDR3 in DNA: TGTGCCAGCACCGGGAGGGACTTCTACAATGAGCAGTTCTTC. Encoded protein: CASTGRDFYNEQFF.

The V gene is TRBV5-5, the J gene TRBJ2-1; D remains unclear. V was shortened by 1 base and J by 5 bases, with 13 bases between the two germline ends. Germline V gene lookup returns CDR1 SGHKS and CDR2 YYEKEE (reference sequence). The CDR3 is made up of 15 amino acids. The CDR3 spells CASSLRVEDNNEQFF. CDR3 bases: TGTGCCAGCAGCTTGCGCGTCGAGGATAACAATGAGCAGTTCTTC.

V is TRBV5-4 and J is TRBJ2-1, with unresolved D. CDR1 is SGHNT, CDR2 YYREEE, per germline (reference sequence). Trimming stripped 3 bases from V and 4 bases from J, with 8 bases between. The length of the CDR3 is 13 residues. CDR3 residues: CASSSPRYNEQFF. The CDR3 DNA reads as TGTGCCAGCAGCTCACCACGTTACAATGAGCAGTTCTTC.

The chain has TRBV4-1 and TRBJ2-1; no firm D call. Germline V CDR1 and CDR2: MGHRA, YSYEKL. Trimming removed 3 bases from V and 6 bases from J, with 21 bases in between. The CDR3 is 17 residues long. Here the CDR3 DNA reads TGCGCCAGCAGCCATCTCACGGGTCACGTCGCCCTCAATGAGCAGTTCTTC. This sequence encodes CASSHLTGHVALNEQFF.

The genes are TRBV6-5 and TRBJ2-3; either TRBD1 or TRBD2 may fit D (5 bases each). The CDR3 loop spans 13 amino acids. Germline CDR1 and CDR2: MNHEY and SVGAGI. V gave up 7 bases and J gave up 4 bases, with 12 bases separating them. Here the CDR3 reads CASMKRGPDTQYF. The CDR3 region has the DNA TGTGCCAGCATGAAACGGGGACCAGATACGCAGTATTTT.

The gene calls are TRBV19 and TRBJ2-5; D uncertain. CDR1 is LNHDA, CDR2 SQIVND, per germline (reference sequence). With 4 bases removed from V and 2 bases from J, the gap between germline ends came to 8 bases. CDR3 length: 13 amino acids. CDR3 sequence: CASSTPGQETQYF. DNA of the CDR3: TGTGCCAGTAGTACCCCCGGTCAAGAGACCCAGTACTTC.

The chain has TRBV7-3 and TRBJ2-1; a possible D gene is TRBD2 (6 bases). V shed 5 bases and J shed 5 bases, with 16 bases lying between them. The CDR3 consists of 15 residues. Germline lookup yields CDR1 SGHTA and CDR2 FQGTGA. The CDR3 DNA is TGTGCCAGCAGCCCCGACGGCGGGAAAAACAATGAGCAGTTCTTC. It translates to CASSPDGGKNNEQFF.